This T cell receptor beta chain was identified in a study of blood T cell repertoires in COVID-19. Study in general: Samples representing acute and convalescent COVID-19 were sourced from the United States, Italy and Spain. PBMCs, B-cell-depleted T cells, or T cells provided the cDNA or gDNA that made up the material.

Germline V lookup: CDR1 MNHNY, CDR2 SVGAGI (reference sequence). The CDR3 extends over 14 amino acids. V was pared by 4 bases and J by 3 bases, with 4 bases of the junction left unmatched. The Seattle patients, enrolled during active infection, were followed longitudinally. In the study's own analysis: Reference gene primer amplification in the assay estimated nucleated cell counts. TCRdb's table, derived via immunoSEQ multiplex PCR, lists solely in-frame clones and lacks some. The DNA gave D and trimming, while V, J and clone size come from that table. The profile shows 250,000 to 350,000 clones, roughly 90% of them singletons.

The sequenced material came from peripheral blood. The TCR comes from a woman younger than 45 with COVID-19, enrolled during active disease. V is TRBV6-6 and J is TRBJ1-1; TRBD1 matches at 8 bases. The CDR3 DNA sequence: TGTGCCAGCAGTTCAACGACAGGGGACACTGAAGCTTTCTTT. It is translated as CASSSTTGDTEAFF.